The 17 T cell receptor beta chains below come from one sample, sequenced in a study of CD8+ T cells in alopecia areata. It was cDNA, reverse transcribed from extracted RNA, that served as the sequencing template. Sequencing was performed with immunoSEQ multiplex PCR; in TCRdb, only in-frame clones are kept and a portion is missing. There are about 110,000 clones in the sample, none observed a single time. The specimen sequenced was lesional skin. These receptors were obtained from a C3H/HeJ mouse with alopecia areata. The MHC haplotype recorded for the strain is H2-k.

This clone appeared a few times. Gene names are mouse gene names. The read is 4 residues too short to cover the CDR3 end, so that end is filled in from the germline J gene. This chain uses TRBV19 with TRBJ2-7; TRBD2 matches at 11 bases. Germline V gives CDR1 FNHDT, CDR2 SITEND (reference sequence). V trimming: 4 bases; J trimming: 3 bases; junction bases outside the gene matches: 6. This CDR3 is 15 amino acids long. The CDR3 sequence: CASSLRDWGFYEQYF. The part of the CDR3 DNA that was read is TGTGCCAGCAGTCTCCGGGACTGGGGGTTCTAT.

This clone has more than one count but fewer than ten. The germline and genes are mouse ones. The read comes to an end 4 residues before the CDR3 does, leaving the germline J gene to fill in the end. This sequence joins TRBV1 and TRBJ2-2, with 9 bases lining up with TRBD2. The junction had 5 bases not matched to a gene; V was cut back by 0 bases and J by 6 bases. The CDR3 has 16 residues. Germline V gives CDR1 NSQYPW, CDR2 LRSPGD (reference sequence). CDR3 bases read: TGCACCTGCAGTGCAGATGGGGGGGCGCTTTCCGGG. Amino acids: CTCSADGGALSG. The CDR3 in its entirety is CTCSADGGALSGQLYF.

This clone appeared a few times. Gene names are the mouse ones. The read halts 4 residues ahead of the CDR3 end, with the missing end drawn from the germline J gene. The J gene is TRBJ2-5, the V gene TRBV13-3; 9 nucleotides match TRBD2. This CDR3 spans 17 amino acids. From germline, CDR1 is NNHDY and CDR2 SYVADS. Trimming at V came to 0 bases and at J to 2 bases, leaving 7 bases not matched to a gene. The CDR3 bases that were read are TGTGCCAGCAGTGATGCATTGACTGGGGGCGTCCAAGAC. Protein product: CASSDALTGGVQD. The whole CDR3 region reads CASSDALTGGVQDTQYF.

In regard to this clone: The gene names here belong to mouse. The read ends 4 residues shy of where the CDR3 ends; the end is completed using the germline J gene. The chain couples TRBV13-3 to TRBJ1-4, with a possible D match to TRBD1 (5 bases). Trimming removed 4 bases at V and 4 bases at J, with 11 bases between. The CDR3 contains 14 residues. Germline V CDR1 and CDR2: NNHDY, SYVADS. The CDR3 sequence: CASSPGLVNERLFF. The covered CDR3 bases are TGTGCCAGCAGTCCGGGACTCGTCAACGAA.

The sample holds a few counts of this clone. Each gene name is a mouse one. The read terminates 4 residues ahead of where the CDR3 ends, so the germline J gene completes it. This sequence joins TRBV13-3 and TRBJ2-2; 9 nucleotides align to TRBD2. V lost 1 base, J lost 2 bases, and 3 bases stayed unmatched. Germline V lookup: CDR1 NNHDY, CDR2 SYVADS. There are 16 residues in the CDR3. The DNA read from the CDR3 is TGTGCCAGCAGTGATTGGGGGGGCAGGAACACCGGG. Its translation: CASSDWGGRNTG. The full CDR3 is CASSDWGGRNTGQLYF.

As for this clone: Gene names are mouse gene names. CDR3 DNA, as far as it was read: TGCACCTGCAGTGCCGGACTGGGGGGGCGCGGAGCT. It specifies CTCSAGLGGRGA. The full-length CDR3 reads as CTCSAGLGGRGAEQFF. The V and J genes are TRBV1 and TRBJ2-1, with TRBD2 matching 13 bases. The CDR3 goes on 4 residues after the read ends, and that part is filled in from the germline J gene. Germline values: CDR1 NSQYPW, CDR2 LRSPGD (reference sequence). The CDR3 contains 16 residues.

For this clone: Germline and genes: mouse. This CDR3 reads CASSDERTGSQNTLYF. Incomplete CDR3 DNA: TGTGCCAGCAGTGATGAGAGGACAGGGAGTCAAAAC. The chain combines TRBV13-3 with TRBJ2-4, with 8 bases fitting TRBD1. With the read ending 4 residues before the CDR3 end, the germline J gene is used to fill in that end. The CDR3 length is 16 residues. Germline V gives CDR1 NNHDY, CDR2 SYVADS. V lost 0 bases, J lost 0 bases, and 3 bases stayed unmatched. Full variable domain (missing parts from reference TRBV13-3 and TRBJ2-4): EAAVTQSPRSKVAVTGGKVTLSCHQTNNHDYMYWYRQDTGHGLRLIHYSYVADSTEKGDIPDGYKASRPSQENFSLILELASLSQTAVYFCASSDERTGSQNTLYFGAGTRLSVL.

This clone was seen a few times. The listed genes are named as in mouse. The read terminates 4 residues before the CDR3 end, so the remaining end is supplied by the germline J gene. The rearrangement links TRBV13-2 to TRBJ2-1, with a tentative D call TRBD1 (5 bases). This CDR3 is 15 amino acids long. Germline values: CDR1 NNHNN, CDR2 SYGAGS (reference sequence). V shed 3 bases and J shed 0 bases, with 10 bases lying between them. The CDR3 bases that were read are TGTGCCAGCGGTGGGAGGGGTCTTAACTATGCT. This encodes CASGGRGLNYA. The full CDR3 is CASGGRGLNYAEQFF.

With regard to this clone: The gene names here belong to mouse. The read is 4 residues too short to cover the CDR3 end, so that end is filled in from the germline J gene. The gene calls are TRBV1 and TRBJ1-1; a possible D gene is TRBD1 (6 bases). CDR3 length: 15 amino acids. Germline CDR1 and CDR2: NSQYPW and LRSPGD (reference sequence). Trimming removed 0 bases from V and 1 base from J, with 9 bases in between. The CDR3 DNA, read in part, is TGCACCTGCAGTGCAGAACAGGGAGGAAACACA. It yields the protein CTCSAEQGGNT. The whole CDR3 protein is CTCSAEQGGNTEVFF. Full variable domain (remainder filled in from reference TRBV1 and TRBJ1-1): VTLLEQNPRWRLVPRGQAVNLRCILKNSQYPWMSWYQQDLQKQLQWLFTLRSPGDKEVKSLPGADYLATRVTDTELRLQVANMSQGRTLYCTCSAEQGGNTEVFFGKGTRLTVV.

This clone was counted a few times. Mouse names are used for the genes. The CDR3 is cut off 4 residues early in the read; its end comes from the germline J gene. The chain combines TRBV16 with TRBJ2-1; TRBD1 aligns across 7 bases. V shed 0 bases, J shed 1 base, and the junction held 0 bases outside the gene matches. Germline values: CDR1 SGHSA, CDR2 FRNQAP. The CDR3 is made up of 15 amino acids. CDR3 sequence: CASSLEGQNYAEQFF. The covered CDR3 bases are TGTGCAAGCAGCTTAGAGGGACAGAACTATGCT. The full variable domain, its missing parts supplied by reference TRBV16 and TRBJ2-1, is NAGVIQTPRHKVTGKGQEATLWCEPISGHSAVFWYRQTIVQGLEFLTYFRNQAPIDDSGMPKERFSAQMPNQSHSTLKIQSTQPQDSAVYLCASSLEGQNYAEQFFGPGTRLTVL.

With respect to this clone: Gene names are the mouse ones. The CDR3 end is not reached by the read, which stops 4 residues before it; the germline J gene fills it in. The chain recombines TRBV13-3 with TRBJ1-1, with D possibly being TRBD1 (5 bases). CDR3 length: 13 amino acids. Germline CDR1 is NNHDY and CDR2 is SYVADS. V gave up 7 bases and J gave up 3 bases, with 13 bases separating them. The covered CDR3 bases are TGTGCCAGCCAGGGTCAGGGCGACACA. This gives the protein CASQGQGDT. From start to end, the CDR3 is CASQGQGDTEVFF.

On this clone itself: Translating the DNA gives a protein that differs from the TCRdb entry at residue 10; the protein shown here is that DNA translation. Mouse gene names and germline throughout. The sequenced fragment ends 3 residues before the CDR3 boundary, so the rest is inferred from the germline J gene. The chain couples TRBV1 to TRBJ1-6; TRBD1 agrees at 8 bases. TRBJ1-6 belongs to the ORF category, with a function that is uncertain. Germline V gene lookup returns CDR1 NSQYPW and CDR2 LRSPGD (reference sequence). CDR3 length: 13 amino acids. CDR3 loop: CTCSSDRGSPLYF. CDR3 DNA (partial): TGCACCTGCAGTTCAGACAGGGGATCGCCC.

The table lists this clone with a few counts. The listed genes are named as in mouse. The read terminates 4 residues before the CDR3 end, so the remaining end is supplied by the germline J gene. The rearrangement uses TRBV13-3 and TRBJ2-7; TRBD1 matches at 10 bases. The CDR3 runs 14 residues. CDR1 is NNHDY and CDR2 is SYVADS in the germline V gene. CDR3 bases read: TGTGCCAGCAGAAGGGACAGGGGAGCGGAT. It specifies CASRRDRGAD. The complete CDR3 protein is CASRRDRGADEQYF.

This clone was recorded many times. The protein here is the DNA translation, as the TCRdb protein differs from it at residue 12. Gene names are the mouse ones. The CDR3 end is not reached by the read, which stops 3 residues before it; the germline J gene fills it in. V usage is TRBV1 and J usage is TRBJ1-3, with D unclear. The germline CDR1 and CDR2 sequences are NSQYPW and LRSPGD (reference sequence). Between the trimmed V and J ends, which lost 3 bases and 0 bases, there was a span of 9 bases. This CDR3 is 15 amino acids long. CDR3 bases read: TGCACCTGCAGTGCCGCACAGCCTTCTGGAAATACG. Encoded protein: CTCSAAQPSGNT. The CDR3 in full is CTCSAAQPSGNTLYF.

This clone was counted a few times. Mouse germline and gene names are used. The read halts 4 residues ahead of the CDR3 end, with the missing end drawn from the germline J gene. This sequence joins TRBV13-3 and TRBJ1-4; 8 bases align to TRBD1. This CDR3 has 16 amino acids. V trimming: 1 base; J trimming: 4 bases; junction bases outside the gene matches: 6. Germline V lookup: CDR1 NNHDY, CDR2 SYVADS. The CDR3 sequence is CASSDQDRAVNERLFF. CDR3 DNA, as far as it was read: TGTGCCAGCAGTGATCAGGACAGGGCCGTCAACGAA.

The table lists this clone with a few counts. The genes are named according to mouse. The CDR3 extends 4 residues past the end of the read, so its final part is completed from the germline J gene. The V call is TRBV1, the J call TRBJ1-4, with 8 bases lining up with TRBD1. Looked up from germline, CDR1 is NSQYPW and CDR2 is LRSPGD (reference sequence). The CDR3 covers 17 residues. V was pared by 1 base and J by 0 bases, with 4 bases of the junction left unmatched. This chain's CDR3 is CTCSAGTGPFSNERLFF. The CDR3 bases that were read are TGCACCTGCAGTGCAGGGACAGGGCCCTTTTCCAACGAA. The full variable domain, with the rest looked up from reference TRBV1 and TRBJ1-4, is VTLLEQNPRWRLVPRGQAVNLRCILKNSQYPWMSWYQQDLQKQLQWLFTLRSPGDKEVKSLPGADYLATRVTDTELRLQVANMSQGRTLYCTCSAGTGPFSNERLFFGHGTKLSVL.

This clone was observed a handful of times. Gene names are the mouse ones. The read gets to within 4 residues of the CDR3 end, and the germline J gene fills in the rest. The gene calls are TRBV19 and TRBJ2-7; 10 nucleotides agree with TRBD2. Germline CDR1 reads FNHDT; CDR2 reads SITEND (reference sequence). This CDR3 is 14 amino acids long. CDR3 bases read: TGTGCCAGCAGGCTGGACTGGGGGATATAT. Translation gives CASRLDWGIY. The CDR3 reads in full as CASRLDWGIYEQYF.